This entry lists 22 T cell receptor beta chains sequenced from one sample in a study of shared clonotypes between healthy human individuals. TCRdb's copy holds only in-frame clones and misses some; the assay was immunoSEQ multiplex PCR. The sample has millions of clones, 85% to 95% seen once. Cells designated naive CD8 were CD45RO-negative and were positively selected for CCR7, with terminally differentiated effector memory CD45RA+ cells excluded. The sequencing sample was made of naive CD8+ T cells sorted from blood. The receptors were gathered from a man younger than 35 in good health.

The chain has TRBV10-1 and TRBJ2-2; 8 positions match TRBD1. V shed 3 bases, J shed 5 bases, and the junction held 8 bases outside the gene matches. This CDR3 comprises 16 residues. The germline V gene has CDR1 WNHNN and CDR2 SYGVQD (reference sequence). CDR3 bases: TGCGCCAGCAGTGACGGGGCAGGGGGCTGGACCGGGGAGCTGTTTTTT. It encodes CASSDGAGGWTGELFF.

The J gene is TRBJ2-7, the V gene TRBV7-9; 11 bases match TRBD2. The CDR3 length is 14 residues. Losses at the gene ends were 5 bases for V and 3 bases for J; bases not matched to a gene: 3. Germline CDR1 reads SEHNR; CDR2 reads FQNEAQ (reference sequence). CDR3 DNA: TGTGCCAGCAGCGGGACTAGCGGAGACTACGAGCAGTACTTC. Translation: CASSGTSGDYEQYF. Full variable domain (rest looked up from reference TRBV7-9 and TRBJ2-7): DTGVSQNPRHKITKRGQNVTFRCDPISEHNRLYWYRQTLGQGPEFLTYFQNEAQLEKSRLLSDRFSAERPKGSFSTLEIQRTEQGDSAMYLCASSGTSGDYEQYFGPGTRLTVT.

CDR3 DNA sequence: TGTGCCAGCAGTCTCGGGACTCCTAGCACAGATACGCAGTATTTT. Amino acids: CASSLGTPSTDTQYF. The chain recombines TRBV27 with TRBJ2-3, with D possibly TRBD2 on 6 matching bases. V gave up 5 bases and J gave up 0 bases, with 12 bases separating them. Germline V gives CDR1 MNHEY, CDR2 SMNVEV (reference sequence). This CDR3 is 15 amino acids long.

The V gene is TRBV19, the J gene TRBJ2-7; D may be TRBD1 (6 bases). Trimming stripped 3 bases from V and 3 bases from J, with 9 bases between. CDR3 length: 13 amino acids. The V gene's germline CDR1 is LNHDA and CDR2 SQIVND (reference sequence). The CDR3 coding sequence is TGTGCCAGTAGTATGTCAGGGGACTACGAGCAGTACTTC. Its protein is CASSMSGDYEQYF.

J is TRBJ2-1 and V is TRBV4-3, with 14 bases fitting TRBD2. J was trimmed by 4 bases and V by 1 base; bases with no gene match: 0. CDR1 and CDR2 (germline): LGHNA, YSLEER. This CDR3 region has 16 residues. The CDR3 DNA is TGCGCCAGCAGCCAAGGACTAGCGGGAGGGTACAATGAGCAGTTCTTC. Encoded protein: CASSQGLAGGYNEQFF.

This chain's CDR3 is CASTHETDEAFF. The CDR3 bases are TGTGCCAGTACTCACGAGACAGATGAAGCTTTCTTT. The V call is TRBV5-5, the J call TRBJ1-1; possibly TRBD1 for D (5 bases). The CDR3 has 12 residues. CDR1 and CDR2 from the germline V gene are SGHKS and YYEKEE (reference sequence). V shed 8 bases and J shed 7 bases, with 15 bases lying between them.

The DNA for the CDR3 is TGTGCCAGCAGCGGGACAGTGACCGGGGAGCTGTTTTTT. This translates into CASSGTVTGELFF. The gene calls are TRBV9 and TRBJ2-2, with D possibly TRBD1 on 6 matching bases. Germline assignment: CDR1 SGDLS and CDR2 YYNGEE. CDR3 length: 13 amino acids. The ends were cut back, 3 bases at V and 5 bases at J, with 8 bases in the middle.

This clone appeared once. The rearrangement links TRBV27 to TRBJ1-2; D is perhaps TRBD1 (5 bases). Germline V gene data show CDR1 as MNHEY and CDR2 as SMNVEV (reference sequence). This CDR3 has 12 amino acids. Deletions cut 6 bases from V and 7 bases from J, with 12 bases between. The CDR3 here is CASRQGVGGYTF. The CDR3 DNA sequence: TGTGCCAGCAGGCAGGGTGTGGGTGGCTACACCTTC.

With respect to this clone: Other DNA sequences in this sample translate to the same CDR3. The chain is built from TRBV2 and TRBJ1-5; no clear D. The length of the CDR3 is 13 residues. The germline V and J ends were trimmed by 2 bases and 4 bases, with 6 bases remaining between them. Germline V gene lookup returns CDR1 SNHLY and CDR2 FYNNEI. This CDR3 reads CASSESGNQPQHF. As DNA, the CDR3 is TGTGCCAGCAGTGAATCCGGGAATCAGCCCCAGCATTTT.

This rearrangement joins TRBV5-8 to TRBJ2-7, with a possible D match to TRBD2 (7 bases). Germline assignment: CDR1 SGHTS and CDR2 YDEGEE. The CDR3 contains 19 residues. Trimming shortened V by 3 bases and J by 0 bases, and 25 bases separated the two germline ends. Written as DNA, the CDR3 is TGTGCCAGCAGCTCCCAGGAGGGGGGGCTGCGGGGGAGCTCCTACGAGCAGTACTTC. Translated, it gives CASSSQEGGLRGSSYEQYF. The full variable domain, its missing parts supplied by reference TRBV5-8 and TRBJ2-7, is EAGVTQSPTHLIKTRGQQATLRCSPISGHTSVYWYQQALGLGLQFLLWYDEGEERNRGNFPPRFSGRQFPNYSSELNVNALELEDSALYLCASSSQEGGLRGSSYEQYFGPGTRLTVT.

CDR3 DNA: TGTGCCAGCAGCTTAGGCCCGGTAACAGGGTTGGGGACCGGGGAGCTGTTTTTT. It encodes CASSLGPVTGLGTGELFF. This rearrangement joins TRBV13 to TRBJ2-2; the D gene is possibly TRBD1 (6 bases). V gave up 0 bases and J gave up 5 bases, with 19 bases separating them. CDR3 length equals 18 residues. In germline, CDR1 is PRHDT, CDR2 FYEKMQ (reference sequence).

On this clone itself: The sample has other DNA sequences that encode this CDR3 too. This CDR3 reads CASSSGGDTEAFF. As DNA, the CDR3 is TGTGCCAGCAGCTCCGGGGGGGACACTGAAGCTTTCTTT. The V gene is TRBV5-6, the J gene TRBJ1-1, with D perhaps TRBD1 (5 bases). The ends were cut back, 3 bases at V and 3 bases at J, with 9 bases in the middle. The CDR3 length is 13 residues. The V gene's germline CDR1 is SGHDT and CDR2 YYEEEE.

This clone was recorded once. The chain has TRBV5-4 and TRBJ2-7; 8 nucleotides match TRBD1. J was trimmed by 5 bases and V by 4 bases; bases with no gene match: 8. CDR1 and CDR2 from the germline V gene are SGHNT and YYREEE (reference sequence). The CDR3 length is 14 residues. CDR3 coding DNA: TGTGCCAGCAGCCCAGGGGGCGTTAGGGACGAGCAGTACTTC. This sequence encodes CASSPGGVRDEQYF.

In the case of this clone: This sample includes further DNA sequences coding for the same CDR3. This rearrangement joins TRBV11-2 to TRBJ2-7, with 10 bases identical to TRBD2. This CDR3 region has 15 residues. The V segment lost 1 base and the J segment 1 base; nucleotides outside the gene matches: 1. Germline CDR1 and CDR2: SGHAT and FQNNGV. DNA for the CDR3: TGTGCCAGCAGCTTAGCTAGCGGGGGTTCCTACGAGCAGTACTTC. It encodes CASSLASGGSYEQYF.

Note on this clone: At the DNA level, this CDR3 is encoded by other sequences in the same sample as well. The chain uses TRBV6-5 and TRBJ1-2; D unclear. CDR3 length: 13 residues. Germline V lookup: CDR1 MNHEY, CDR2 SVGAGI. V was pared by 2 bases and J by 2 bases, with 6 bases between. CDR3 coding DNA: TGTGCCAGCAGTTACACGGGGAACTATGGCTACACCTTC. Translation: CASSYTGNYGYTF.

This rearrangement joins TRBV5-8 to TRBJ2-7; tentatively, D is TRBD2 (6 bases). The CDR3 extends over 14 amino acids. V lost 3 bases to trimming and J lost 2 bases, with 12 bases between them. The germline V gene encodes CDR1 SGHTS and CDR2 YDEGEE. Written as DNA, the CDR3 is TGTGCCAGCAGCTCCCCGGGGGTTCCCTACGAGCAGTACTTC. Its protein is CASSSPGVPYEQYF.

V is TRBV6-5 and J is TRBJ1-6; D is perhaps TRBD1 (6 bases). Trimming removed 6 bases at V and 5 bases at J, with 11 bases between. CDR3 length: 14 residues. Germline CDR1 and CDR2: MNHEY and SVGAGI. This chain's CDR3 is CASSLQGNNSPLHF. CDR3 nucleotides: TGTGCCAGCAGCCTACAGGGAAATAATTCACCCCTCCACTTT.

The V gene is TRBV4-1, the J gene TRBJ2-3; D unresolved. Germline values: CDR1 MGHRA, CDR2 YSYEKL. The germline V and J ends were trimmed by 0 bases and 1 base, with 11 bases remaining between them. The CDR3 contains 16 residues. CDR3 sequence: CASSQEATSRTDTQYF. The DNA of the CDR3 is TGCGCCAGCAGCCAAGAGGCGACTTCCCGCACAGATACGCAGTATTTT.

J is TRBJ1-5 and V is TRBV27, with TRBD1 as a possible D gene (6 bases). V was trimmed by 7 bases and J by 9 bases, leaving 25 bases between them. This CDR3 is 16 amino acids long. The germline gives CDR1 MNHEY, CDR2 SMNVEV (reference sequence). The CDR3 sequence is CASTPSGGPLPLPQHF. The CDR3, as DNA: TGTGCCAGCACCCCATCTGGGGGGCCGCTCCCCTTGCCCCAGCATTTT.

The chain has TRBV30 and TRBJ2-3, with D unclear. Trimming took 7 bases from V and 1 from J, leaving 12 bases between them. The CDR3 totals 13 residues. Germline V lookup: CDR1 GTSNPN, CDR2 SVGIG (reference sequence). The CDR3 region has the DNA TGTGCCTCCGAGGAACCCGGCACAGATACGCAGTATTTT. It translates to CASEEPGTDTQYF.

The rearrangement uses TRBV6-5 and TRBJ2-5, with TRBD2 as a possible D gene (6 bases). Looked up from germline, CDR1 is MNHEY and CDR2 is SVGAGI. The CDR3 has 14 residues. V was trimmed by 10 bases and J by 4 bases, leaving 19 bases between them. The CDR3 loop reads CATSWDSLRETQYF. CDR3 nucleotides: TGTGCCACCTCCTGGGACTCCCTGAGAGAGACCCAGTACTTC.

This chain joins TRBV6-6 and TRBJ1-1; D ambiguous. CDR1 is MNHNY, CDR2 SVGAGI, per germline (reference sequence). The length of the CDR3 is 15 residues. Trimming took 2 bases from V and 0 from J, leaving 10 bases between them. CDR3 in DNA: TGTGCCAGCAGTTACCCGCCATCTATGAACACTGAAGCTTTCTTT. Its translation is CASSYPPSMNTEAFF.